Each of the 25 T cell receptor beta chains below was sequenced from the same sample in a study of cytomegalovirus exposure and HLA in healthy donors. With 60 Vbeta and 13 Jbeta primers, the PCR was carried out. Method: immunoSEQ multiplex PCR; TCRdb's copy keeps in-frame clones and lacks some. The sample includes about 230,000 clones, approximately 90% seen only once; the top ten take roughly 1%. The sample consisted of PBMCs. The receptors shown here come from a woman younger than 30 in good health and CMV-seronegative.

V is TRBV18 and J is TRBJ2-2; D is undetermined. The germline V gene encodes CDR1 KGHSH and CDR2 LQKENI. The V gene lost 3 bases and the J gene lost 2 bases, with 7 bases spanning the gap. The CDR3 has 14 amino acids. The CDR3 DNA reads as TGTGCCAGCTCACCTCTAGACAACACCGGGGAGCTGTTTTTT. As protein: CASSPLDNTGELFF. The variable domain in full, with the rest retrieved from reference TRBV18 and TRBJ2-2, is NAGVMQNPRHLVRRRGQEARLRCSPMKGHSHVYWYRQLPEEGLKFMVYLQKENIIDESGMPKERFSAEFPKEGPSILRIQQVVRGDSAAYFCASSPLDNTGELFFGEGSRLTVL.

This clone was seen only once. The chain combines TRBV5-1 with TRBJ2-7; 7 bases line up with TRBD2. V was pared by 4 bases and J by 5 bases, with 3 bases of the junction left unmatched. CDR1 SGHRS and CDR2 YFSETQ come from the germline V gene. The CDR3 covers 12 residues. The CDR3 sequence: CASSTGLNEQYF. The CDR3 coding sequence is TGCGCCAGCAGCACGGGACTAAACGAGCAGTACTTC.

The chain carries TRBV30 and TRBJ1-2; tentative D call: TRBD1 (6 bases). Trimming cost V 8 bases and J 2 bases, with 12 bases left between them. The CDR3 runs to 12 residues. Germline CDR1 and CDR2: GTSNPN and SVGIG (reference sequence). In DNA, the CDR3 is TGTGCCCGGGCACAGGGAAACTATGGCTACACCTTC. It is translated as CARAQGNYGYTF.

The chain employs TRBV7-8 and TRBJ2-7; D might be TRBD2 (5 bases). The V gene lost 5 bases and the J gene lost 4 bases, with 21 bases spanning the gap. This CDR3 is built from 16 residues. Per germline, CDR1 SGHVS and CDR2 FQNEAQ. Here the CDR3 DNA reads TGTGCCAGCAGCCCCCGTTCGAGTGGCGGCGGGTACGAGCAGTACTTC. Translating gives CASSPRSSGGGYEQYF.

V usage is TRBV9 and J usage is TRBJ2-1; perhaps TRBD2 as D (6 bases). Trimming took 0 bases from V and 4 from J, leaving 11 bases between them. The CDR3 has 15 residues. Germline V CDR1 and CDR2: SGDLS, YYNGEE. CDR3 sequence (DNA): TGTGCCAGCAGCGTAGGACTAGGTCCGTACAATGAGCAGTTCTTC. Amino acid sequence: CASSVGLGPYNEQFF.

The chain couples TRBV29-1 to TRBJ1-1; TRBD1 matches 7 bases. Trimming cost V 7 bases and J 5 bases; bases outside gene matches: 10. Germline V gives CDR1 SQVTM, CDR2 ANQGSEA. This CDR3 has 13 residues. The CDR3 region is CSAIRQGETEAFF. CDR3 DNA sequence: TGCAGCGCTATTAGACAGGGTGAAACTGAAGCTTTCTTT.

The J gene is TRBJ2-7, the V gene TRBV29-1, with 8 nucleotides matching TRBD1. The CDR3 length is 12 residues. The trim removed 5 bases at V and 5 bases at J, leaving 5 bases unmatched. Germline V gene data show CDR1 as SQVTM and CDR2 as ANQGSEA. CDR3: CSVQPGGNEQYF. CDR3 DNA: TGCAGCGTTCAGCCAGGGGGCAACGAGCAGTACTTC.

The genes are TRBV19 and TRBJ1-5; a possible D gene is TRBD1 (5 bases). The CDR3 loop spans 14 amino acids. The germline V gene encodes CDR1 LNHDA and CDR2 SQIVND (reference sequence). V was clipped by 5 bases and J by 5 bases, with 13 bases between them. As DNA, the CDR3 is TGTGCCAGTAGTGCCAGGGTTGTCGATCAGCCCCAGCATTTT. It is translated as CASSARVVDQPQHF.

The gene calls are TRBV27 and TRBJ1-4; maybe TRBD1 (6 bases). CDR3 length: 14 amino acids. V lost 5 bases and J 4 bases, leaving 11 bases between the germline ends. Germline values: CDR1 MNHEY, CDR2 SMNVEV (reference sequence). In DNA form, the CDR3 reads TGTGCCAGCAGTGAACAGGGCCTTAATGAAAAACTGTTTTTT. This translates into CASSEQGLNEKLFF.

This clone was found a few times. V usage is TRBV6-6 and J usage is TRBJ1-3; D call uncertain. Germline values: CDR1 MNHNY, CDR2 SVGAGI (reference sequence). The CDR3 is made up of 15 amino acids. V was cut by 6 bases and J by 4 bases, with 16 bases left in between. In DNA, the CDR3 is TGTGCCAGCAGCCAAGGAGGACCCGAGGGAAACACCATATATTTT. Protein: CASSQGGPEGNTIYF.

The rearrangement links TRBV9 to TRBJ2-1; D perhaps matches TRBD1 (10 bases). CDR1 and CDR2 (germline): SGDLS, YYNGEE. The V end lost 5 bases, the J end lost 7 bases, and 25 bases lay between the germline ends. The CDR3 extends over 17 amino acids. CDR3 region: CASSKTGGFSGSNEQFF. CDR3 bases: TGTGCCAGCAGTAAGACAGGGGGCTTTAGCGGGAGTAATGAGCAGTTCTTC.

A word on this clone: Germline and junction disagree at one end, which may indicate a read error. The chain links TRBV5-1 to TRBJ2-5, with D tentatively TRBD2 (5 bases). The CDR3 loop spans 17 amino acids. Germline CDR1 SGHRS, CDR2 YFSETQ. Written as DNA, the CDR3 is TGCGCCAGCACAACTGAAAGACGAGGGCGGAACCAAGAGACCCAATACTTC. Encoded protein: CASTTERRGRNQETQYF.

The chain couples TRBV28 to TRBJ2-7; TRBD2 agrees at 10 bases. Trimming at V came to 6 bases and at J to 0 bases, leaving 5 bases not matched to a gene. The germline CDR1 and CDR2 sequences are MDHEN and SYDVKM. The CDR3 spans 15 residues. The CDR3 nucleotides read TGTGCCAGCAGGCTAGCGGGAGTTACCTCCTACGAGCAGTACTTC. This encodes CASRLAGVTSYEQYF.

This sequence joins TRBV7-2 and TRBJ2-5; D possibly corresponds to TRBD1 (5 bases). This CDR3 is 17 amino acids long. V shed 4 bases and J shed 3 bases, with 21 bases lying between them. Germline values: CDR1 SGHTA, CDR2 FQGNSA. The CDR3 region has the DNA TGTGCCAGCAGCTACCCCCTTAGGGGAAGAAAAAAAGAGACCCAGTACTTC. Translation: CASSYPLRGRKKETQYF. The entire variable domain, with the rest obtained from reference TRBV7-2 and TRBJ2-5, is as follows: GAGVSQSPSNKVTEKGKDVELRCDPISGHTALYWYRQSLGQGLEFLIYFQGNSAPDKSGLPSDRFSAERTGGSVSTLTIQRTQQEDSAVYLCASSYPLRGRKKETQYFGPGTRLLVL.

CDR3 sequence (DNA): TGTGCCAGCAGCTTTTTGGGACAGCAATATGGCTACACCTTC. Protein: CASSFLGQQYGYTF. The gene calls are TRBV5-8 and TRBJ1-2; 7 nucleotides line up with TRBD1. The V gene's germline CDR1 is SGHTS and CDR2 YDEGEE. The CDR3 runs 14 residues. Losses at the gene ends were 2 bases for V and 5 bases for J; bases not matched to a gene: 6.

The chain uses TRBV7-2 and TRBJ2-4; TRBD1 matches at 8 bases. The junction had 4 bases not matched to a gene; V was cut back by 3 bases and J by 6 bases. CDR1 is SGHTA and CDR2 is FQGNSA in the germline V gene. This CDR3 spans 14 amino acids. CDR3 in DNA: TGTGCCAGCAGCTTTCGGACAGGGCCAAACATTCAGTACTTC. Its protein product is CASSFRTGPNIQYF.

In this sample, this clone turned up once. Germline is not matched at one junction end, which may reflect a read error. The chain uses TRBV6-6 and TRBJ2-1; 8 bases fit TRBD1. Germline CDR1 and CDR2: MNHNY and SVGAGI (reference sequence). This CDR3 comprises 15 residues. CDR3 in amino acids: CASIYGTGGPDEQFF. In DNA, the CDR3 is TGTGCCAGCATTTACGGGACAGGTGGTCCGGATGAGCAGTTCTTC.

CDR3 nucleotide sequence: TGTGCCAGCAGCTTAGCGGAAGGACAGGGGAGAAATGGCTACACCTTC. Amino acid sequence: CASSLAEGQGRNGYTF. V is TRBV7-9 and J is TRBJ1-2, with TRBD1 matching 9 bases. CDR1 is SEHNR, CDR2 FQNEAQ, per germline (reference sequence). This CDR3 is built from 16 residues. V shed 0 bases, J shed 6 bases, and the junction held 8 bases outside the gene matches.

There are a few counts of this clone. This sequence joins TRBV6-1 and TRBJ2-4; possible D gene TRBD1, 5 bases. The CDR3 totals 15 residues. Per the germline V gene, CDR1 is MNHNS and CDR2 is SASEGT. Trimming removed 3 bases at V and 5 bases at J, with 14 bases between. Here the CDR3 reads CASSEIRTYENIQYF. DNA of the CDR3: TGTGCCAGCAGTGAGATTCGGACATACGAAAACATTCAGTACTTC.

V usage is TRBV5-4 and J usage is TRBJ2-1; a possible D gene is TRBD1 (7 bases). The CDR3 spans 17 residues. With 0 bases removed from V and 10 bases from J, the gap between germline ends came to 23 bases. CDR1 is SGHNT and CDR2 is YYREEE in the germline V gene (reference sequence). CDR3 DNA sequence: TGTGCCAGCAGCTTGGCCGGGGGACAGCCAGGGGTCGCGGAGCAGTTCTTC. This sequence encodes CASSLAGGQPGVAEQFF.

The chain is built from TRBV19 and TRBJ1-1; D not resolved. This CDR3 is 14 amino acids long. The ends were cut back, 7 bases at V and 2 bases at J, with 14 bases in the middle. Germline V gene data show CDR1 as LNHDA and CDR2 as SQIVND (reference sequence). In nucleotides, the CDR3 is TGTGCCAGTACGTTAAGTGAGGGTAACACTGAAGCTTTCTTT. Translating gives CASTLSEGNTEAFF.

This chain joins TRBV6-1 and TRBJ2-1, with 8 bases aligning to TRBD2. V dropped 6 bases and J dropped 0; count of bases not matched to a gene: 1. CDR3 length: 14 amino acids. The germline gives CDR1 MNHNS, CDR2 SASEGT. The CDR3 nucleotides are TGTGCCAGCAGCAGCGGGAGCTCCTACAATGAGCAGTTCTTC. It specifies CASSSGSSYNEQFF.

This sequence joins TRBV5-1 and TRBJ2-7; D possibly corresponds to TRBD2 (6 bases). With 0 bases removed from V and 4 bases from J, the gap between germline ends came to 11 bases. This CDR3 region has 14 residues. CDR1 SGHRS and CDR2 YFSETQ come from the germline V gene. The CDR3 reads CASSLVSGEYEQYF. The CDR3 DNA sequence: TGCGCCAGCAGCTTGGTGTCGGGGGAATACGAGCAGTACTTC.

This clone was picked up a small number of times. The V gene is TRBV7-2, the J gene TRBJ2-1; 7 nucleotides match TRBD1. The CDR3 length is 16 residues. Germline CDR1 is SGHTA and CDR2 is FQGNSA. V gave up 2 bases and J gave up 4 bases; unmatched junction bases: 8. CDR3 sequence reads: CASSLLDRLVYNEQFF. The CDR3 nucleotides read TGTGCCAGCAGCTTACTGGACAGGTTGGTGTACAATGAGCAGTTCTTC.

This rearrangement joins TRBV18 to TRBJ2-5; D possibly corresponds to TRBD2 (5 bases). Germline V gene data show CDR1 as KGHSH and CDR2 as LQKENI. V shed 3 bases and J shed 4 bases, with 18 bases lying between them. The CDR3 is 16 amino acids. The CDR3 region is CASSPVILGWTETQYF. CDR3 sequence (DNA): TGTGCCAGCTCACCGGTGATACTAGGTTGGACAGAGACCCAGTACTTC.